The next 9 T cell receptor beta chains were all read from a single sample in a study of blood T cell repertoires in COVID-19. Sequenced by immunoSEQ multiplex PCR; TCRdb stores in-frame clones only, minus some. The sample yields about 200,000 clones, around 85% seen once. The sample taken for sequencing was peripheral blood. These receptors came from a man between 60 and 75 years old with COVID-19, enrolled during active disease.

CDR3 sequence: CASSPDRAFGGYTF. In nucleotides, the CDR3 is TGTGCCAGCAGCCCCGACAGGGCCTTCGGGGGCTACACCTTC. This rearrangement joins TRBV6-5 to TRBJ1-2, with 7 bases aligning to TRBD1. J lost 8 bases, V lost 6 bases, and 12 bases had no gene match. The CDR3 totals 14 residues. Germline CDR1 is MNHEY and CDR2 is SVGAGI.

This clone has just one count. J is TRBJ2-1 and V is TRBV3-1 (or the pseudogene TRBV3-2), with 7 bases lining up with TRBD2. The CDR3 covers 16 residues. Germline V gene lookup returns CDR1 LGHDT and CDR2 YNNKEL (reference sequence). J was trimmed by 2 bases and V by 0 bases; bases with no gene match: 4. The CDR3 DNA sequence: TGTGCCAGCAGCCAAGAAGCGGGATACGCCTACAATGAGCAGTTCTTC. Protein product: CASSQEAGYAYNEQFF.

J is TRBJ2-1 and V is TRBV7-9; 8 positions match TRBD2. V gave up 6 bases and J gave up 3 bases; unmatched junction bases: 7. Germline V lookup: CDR1 SEHNR, CDR2 FQNEAQ (reference sequence). The CDR3 is 15 amino acids. Here the CDR3 reads CASRPSGGVYNEQFF. CDR3 bases: TGTGCCAGCAGACCCAGCGGGGGCGTCTACAATGAGCAGTTCTTC.

The chain combines TRBV19 with TRBJ1-4; no clear D. With 4 bases removed from V and 5 bases from J, the gap between germline ends came to 14 bases. The length of the CDR3 is 15 residues. In germline, CDR1 is LNHDA, CDR2 SQIVND (reference sequence). CDR3 sequence: CASSTWAWWNEKLFF. The CDR3 DNA reads as TGTGCCAGTAGTACCTGGGCCTGGTGGAATGAAAAACTGTTTTTT. Combining the CDR3 with reference TRBV19 and TRBJ1-4 gives the whole variable domain DGGITQSPKYLFRKEGQNVTLSCEQNLNHDAMYWYRQDPGQGLRLIYYSQIVNDFQKGDIAEGYSVSREKKESFPLTVTSAQKNPTAFYLCASSTWAWWNEKLFFGSGTQLSVL.

The DNA for the CDR3 is TGTGCCAGCAGTTTATGGGACAGGTTGTTTCTCTCGGGGCGTAGGTTGTCTGAAGCTTTCTTT. Translating it yields CASSLWDRLFLSGRRLSEAFF. The chain combines TRBV28 with TRBJ1-1; 7 nucleotides agree with TRBD1. The V segment lost 0 bases and the J segment 6 bases; nucleotides outside the gene matches: 25. The CDR3 has 21 amino acids. Germline V gene data show CDR1 as MDHEN and CDR2 as SYDVKM.

This chain links TRBV28 with TRBJ1-2; 7 bases are shared with TRBD1. This CDR3 spans 14 amino acids. J gave up 4 bases and V 5 bases, and 7 bases lay outside the gene matches. CDR1 is MDHEN and CDR2 is SYDVKM in the germline V gene. CDR3 residues: CASSADRASYGYTF. The CDR3 DNA reads TGTGCCAGCAGTGCAGACAGGGCTTCCTATGGCTACACCTTC.

This chain connects TRBV9 to TRBJ1-4; possibly TRBD1 for D (6 bases). The CDR3 contains 14 residues. Between the trimmed V and J ends, which lost 0 bases and 6 bases, there was a span of 9 bases. Germline CDR1 SGDLS, CDR2 YYNGEE. CDR3 residues: CASSVGGGYEKLFF. In DNA form, the CDR3 reads TGTGCCAGCAGCGTAGGAGGGGGTTATGAAAAACTGTTTTTT.

This clone was seen more than once but under ten times. The J gene is TRBJ2-7, the V gene TRBV18; TRBD1 matches at 12 bases. The CDR3 has 13 residues. Per the germline V gene, CDR1 is KGHSH and CDR2 is LQKENI. V was clipped by 8 bases and J by 6 bases; unmatched bases: 5. CDR3 sequence: CASQGQGAGEQYF. CDR3 nucleotide sequence: TGTGCCAGCCAGGGACAGGGGGCTGGCGAGCAGTACTTC.

The V gene is TRBV7-9, the J gene TRBJ2-5; a possible D gene is TRBD2 (7 bases). V was trimmed by 1 base and J by 5 bases, leaving 14 bases between them. The germline V gene encodes CDR1 SEHNR and CDR2 FQNEAQ (reference sequence). This CDR3 comprises 15 residues. CDR3 loop: CASSLEWRGRETQYF. The CDR3 region has the DNA TGTGCCAGCAGCTTAGAGTGGCGGGGGCGGGAGACCCAGTACTTC.